The present T cell receptor beta chain was sequenced within a study of OX40 agonist ivuxolimab in advanced cancers. About the research overall: Partial responses were achieved by three patients: one hepatocellular carcinoma, two cutaneous melanoma. Findings of the study overall: Not determined was the antigen specificity of the expanded peripheral T cells.

Libraries were prepared by immunoSEQ multiplex PCR; TCRdb keeps only in-frame clonotypes and omits some of them. This sample has 100,000 to 150,000 clones, with approximately 94% found just once. Trimming took 5 bases from V and 3 from J, leaving 13 bases between them. The CDR3 is 14 amino acids. Looked up from germline, CDR1 is LGHNA and CDR2 is YNFKEQ. A word on this clone: What it binds is unknown.

This specimen consisted of CD4+ or CD8+ T cells sorted from blood, obtained in a trial of the OX40 agonist ivuxolimab. V gene TRBV4-2 combines with J gene TRBJ2-5; D unresolved. The TCR originated in an adult with an advanced solid tumor such as melanoma, head and neck, liver or kidney cancer. CDR3 sequence reads: CASSSDAVEETQYF. The CDR3 DNA sequence: TGTGCCAGCAGCTCCGACGCCGTCGAAGAGACCCAGTACTTC.